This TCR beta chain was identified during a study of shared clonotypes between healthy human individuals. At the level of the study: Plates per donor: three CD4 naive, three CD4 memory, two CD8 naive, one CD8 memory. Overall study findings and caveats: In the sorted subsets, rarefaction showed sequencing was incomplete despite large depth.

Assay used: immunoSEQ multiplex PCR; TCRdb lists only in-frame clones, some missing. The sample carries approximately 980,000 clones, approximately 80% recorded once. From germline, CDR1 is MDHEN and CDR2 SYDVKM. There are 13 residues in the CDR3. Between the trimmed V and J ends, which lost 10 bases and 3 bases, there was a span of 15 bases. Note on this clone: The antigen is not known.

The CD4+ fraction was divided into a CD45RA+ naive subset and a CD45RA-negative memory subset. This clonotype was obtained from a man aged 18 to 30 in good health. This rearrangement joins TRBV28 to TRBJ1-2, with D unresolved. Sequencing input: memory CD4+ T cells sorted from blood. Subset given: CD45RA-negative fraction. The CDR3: CANGEGRYYGYTF. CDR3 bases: TGTGCCAACGGGGAAGGGCGATACTATGGCTACACCTTC.